This T cell receptor (beta chain) was identified during a study of identical twins. With 2 bases removed from V and 6 bases from J, the gap between germline ends came to 14 bases. The CDR3 spans 15 residues. Points from the study as a whole: The study based its conclusions on cross-sectional statistical analysis and did not follow the same donors.

At least ten counts were recorded for this clonotype. The antigen is unknown. TCRdb itself ran the 5' RACE reads through MiXCR, one entry per CDR3 protein. The repertoire includes 200,000 to 250,000 distinct CDR3 sequences, 11% to 15% of them detected once, and 7% to 9.5% sits in the top ten. This chain links TRBV12-3 or TRBV12-4 with TRBJ2-1; the D gene is possibly TRBD1 (5 bases). Sequencing input: memory (CD45RO+) T cells sorted from blood. The source is a woman aged 18 to 35 in good health. Here the CDR3 reads CASSLQAIQGNEQFF. DNA of the CDR3: TGTGCCAGCAGTTTACAGGCCATTCAGGGCAATGAGCAGTTCTTC.